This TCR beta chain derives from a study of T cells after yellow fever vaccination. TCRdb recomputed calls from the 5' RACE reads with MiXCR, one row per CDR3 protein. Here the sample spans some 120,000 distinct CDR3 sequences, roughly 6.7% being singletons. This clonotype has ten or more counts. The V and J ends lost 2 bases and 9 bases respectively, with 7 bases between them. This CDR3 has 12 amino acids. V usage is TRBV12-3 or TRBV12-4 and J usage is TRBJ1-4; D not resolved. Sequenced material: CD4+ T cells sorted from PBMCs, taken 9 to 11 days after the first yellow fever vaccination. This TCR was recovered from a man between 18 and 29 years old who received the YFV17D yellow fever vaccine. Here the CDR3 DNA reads TGTGCCAGCAGTTTAACGTCCCAAAAACTGTTTTTT. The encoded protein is CASSLTSQKLFF.